These 6 T cell receptor beta chains originate from one sample sequenced in a study of T-cell memory formation after mild COVID-19. MiXCR, run by TCRdb on the 5' RACE reads, gives a single entry per CDR3 protein. The sample includes just over 400,000 distinct CDR3 sequences, 20% to 25% of them seen just once. Sequencing used PBMCs or a T cell subset sorted from them (not recorded which). Source of these receptors: an adult woman who had mild COVID-19 (a few samples of this study predate the infection). Cell type and time point are not known.

This clonotype appeared a few times. The chain combines TRBV29-1 with TRBJ2-5; 8 nucleotides line up with TRBD2. V gave up 1 base and J gave up 2 bases; unmatched junction bases: 0. This CDR3 has 13 amino acids. In germline, CDR1 is SQVTM, CDR2 ANQGSEA. The CDR3 is CSVEGGGQETQYF. The CDR3 DNA is TGCAGCGTTGAAGGCGGGGGGCAAGAGACCCAGTACTTC.

In this sample, this clonotype turned up a few times. The gene calls are TRBV20-1 and TRBJ2-4; tentative D call: TRBD2 (6 bases). Germline V gene lookup returns CDR1 DFQATT and CDR2 SNEGSKA (reference sequence). V was trimmed by 6 bases and J by 0 bases, leaving 15 bases between them. This CDR3 has 15 amino acids. The CDR3 DNA is TGCAGTGCCGCAACTCAGGGACTAGCCAAAAACATTCAGTACTTC. This codes for CSAATQGLAKNIQYF.

This chain links TRBV5-5 with TRBJ2-5; D not certain. Germline V gene lookup returns CDR1 SGHKS and CDR2 YYEKEE (reference sequence). The germline V and J ends were trimmed by 3 bases and 8 bases, with 8 bases remaining between them. The CDR3 runs to 11 residues. CDR3 sequence reads: CASSSDITQYF. The CDR3 DNA sequence: TGTGCCAGCAGCTCTGATATAACCCAGTACTTC.

Only one count was recorded for this clonotype. The chain is built from TRBV30 and TRBJ1-3; D remains unclear. V was clipped by 3 bases and J by 0 bases, with 15 bases between them. The CDR3 has 16 amino acids. CDR1 and CDR2 (germline): GTSNPN, SVGIG (reference sequence). The CDR3 is CAWRVGGMSSGNTIYF. In DNA form, the CDR3 reads TGTGCCTGGAGAGTGGGAGGGATGAGCTCTGGAAACACCATATATTTT.

In this sample, this clonotype turned up a few times. V gene TRBV20-1 combines with J gene TRBJ1-2; D is ambiguous. V lost 0 bases, J lost 4 bases, and 9 bases lay in between. The CDR3 has 13 amino acids. The germline V gene encodes CDR1 DFQATT and CDR2 SNEGSKA (reference sequence). Written as DNA, the CDR3 is TGCAGTGCTAGAGATGGCCTGATCTATGGCTACACCTTC. It codes for CSARDGLIYGYTF.

A single count supports this clonotype. This chain connects TRBV20-1 to TRBJ2-5; maybe TRBD1 (5 bases). Per germline, CDR1 DFQATT and CDR2 SNEGSKA (reference sequence). V was trimmed by 0 bases and J by 2 bases, leaving 10 bases between them. This CDR3 is 14 amino acids long. CDR3 sequence reads: CSARDLRVQETQYF. The CDR3 DNA follows: TGCAGTGCTAGAGATCTCAGGGTACAAGAGACCCAGTACTTC.